The present TCR beta chain was sequenced within a study of T cell repertoires in cytomegalovirus infection. Background on the study: Based on public TCR beta signatures, there were indications of CMV infection and of a matching HLA type.

MiXCR was run by TCRdb on the reads, yielding one entry per CDR3 protein. There are approximately 130,000 distinct CDR3 sequences in the sample; approximately 9.2% occur only once, and around 10% lies in the top ten. Overall study results and limits: CMV-specific TCR beta clonotypes restricted by HLA-C dominated the ex vivo response. People with CMV and the relevant HLA were identified by cumulative public TCR beta family frequency.

This clonotype was observed many times. Antigen unknown. Germline V CDR1 and CDR2: MDHEN, SYDVKM. V shed 5 bases and J 6 bases; nucleotides not matched to a gene: 7. The CDR3 spans 16 residues. The specimen sequenced was PBMCs. The V and J genes are TRBV28 and TRBJ2-1; TRBD2 matches 13 bases. This TCR derives from a human donor in good health (CMV status not recorded). Some clones in this sample may be carry-over from other donors' samples. Here the CDR3 DNA reads TGTGCCAGCAGTCTTTTTCGACTAGCGGGGGGCAATGAGCAGTTCTTC. Translating gives CASSLFRLAGGNEQFF.